This TCR beta chain was found in a study of shared clonotypes between healthy human individuals. Germline values: CDR1 GTSNPN, CDR2 SVGIG (reference sequence). V shed 2 bases, J shed 7 bases, and the junction held 6 bases outside the gene matches. The CDR3 spans 13 residues. Repertoires were generated with immunoSEQ multiplex PCR, while TCRdb's copy carries only in-frame clones and drops some. Of fewer than 600,000 clones listed, around 79% are singletons. The sequencing sample was made of PBMCs. The origin of this receptor is a woman in her 40s in good health. Some clones in this sample may be carry-over from other donors' samples. V usage is TRBV30 and J usage is TRBJ1-2, with TRBD1 matching over 8 bases. The DNA for the CDR3 is TGTGCCTGGAGTAAACAGGGGGGAAGTGGCTACACCTTC. Translation: CAWSKQGGSGYTF.